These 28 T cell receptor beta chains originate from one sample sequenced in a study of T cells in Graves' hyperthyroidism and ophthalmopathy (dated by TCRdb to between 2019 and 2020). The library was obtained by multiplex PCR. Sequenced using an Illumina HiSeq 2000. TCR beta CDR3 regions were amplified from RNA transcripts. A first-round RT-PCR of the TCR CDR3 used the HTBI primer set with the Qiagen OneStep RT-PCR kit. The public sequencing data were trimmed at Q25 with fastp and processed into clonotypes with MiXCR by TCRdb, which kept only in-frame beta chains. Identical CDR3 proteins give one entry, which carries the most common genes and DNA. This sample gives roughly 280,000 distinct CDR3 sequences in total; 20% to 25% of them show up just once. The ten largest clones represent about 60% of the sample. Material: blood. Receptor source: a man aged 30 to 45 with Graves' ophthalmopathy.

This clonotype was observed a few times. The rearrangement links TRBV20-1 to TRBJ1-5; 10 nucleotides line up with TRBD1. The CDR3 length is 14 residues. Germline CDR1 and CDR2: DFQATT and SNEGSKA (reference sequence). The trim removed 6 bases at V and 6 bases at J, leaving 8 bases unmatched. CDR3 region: CSAWDRGGVQPQHF. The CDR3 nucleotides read TGCAGTGCCTGGGACAGGGGTGGAGTTCAGCCCCAGCATTTT.

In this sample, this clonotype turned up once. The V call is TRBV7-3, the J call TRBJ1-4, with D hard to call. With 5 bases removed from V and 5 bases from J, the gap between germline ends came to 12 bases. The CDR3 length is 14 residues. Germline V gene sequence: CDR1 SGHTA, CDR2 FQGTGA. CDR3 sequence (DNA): TGTGCCAGCAGCCAGACACAAGTGAATGAAAAACTGTTTTTT. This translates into CASSQTQVNEKLFF.

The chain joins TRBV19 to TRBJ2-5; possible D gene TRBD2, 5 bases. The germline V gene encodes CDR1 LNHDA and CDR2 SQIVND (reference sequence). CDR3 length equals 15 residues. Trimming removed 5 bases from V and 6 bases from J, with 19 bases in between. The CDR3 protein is CASSPAAAGRKTQYF. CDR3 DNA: TGTGCCAGTAGTCCCGCGGCGGCGGGCCGGAAGACCCAGTACTTC.

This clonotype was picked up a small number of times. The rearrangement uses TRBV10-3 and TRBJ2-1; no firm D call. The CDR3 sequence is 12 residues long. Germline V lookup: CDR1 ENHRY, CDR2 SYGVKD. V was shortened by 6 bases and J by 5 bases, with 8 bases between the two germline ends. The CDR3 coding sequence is TGTGCCATCAGACCTGACAACAATGAGCAGTTCTTC. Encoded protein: CAIRPDNNEQFF.

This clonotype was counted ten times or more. The CDR3 bases are TGTGCCTGGAGTCCTGGGGCTAACCAGTACTTC. This codes for CAWSPGANQYF. This rearrangement joins TRBV30 to TRBJ2-5; a weak D match, TRBD1 (5 bases). V was cut by 2 bases and J by 10 bases, with 11 bases left in between. The CDR3 totals 11 residues. Looked up from germline, CDR1 is GTSNPN and CDR2 is SVGIG (reference sequence).

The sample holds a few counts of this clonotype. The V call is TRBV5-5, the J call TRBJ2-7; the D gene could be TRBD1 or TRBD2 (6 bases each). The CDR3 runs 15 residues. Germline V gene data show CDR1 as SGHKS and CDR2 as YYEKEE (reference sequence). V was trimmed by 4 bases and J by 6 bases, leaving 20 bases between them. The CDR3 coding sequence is TGTGCCAGCAGCCCGGAGGGGGGTTTTGTGAGCGAGCAGTACTTC. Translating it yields CASSPEGGFVSEQYF.

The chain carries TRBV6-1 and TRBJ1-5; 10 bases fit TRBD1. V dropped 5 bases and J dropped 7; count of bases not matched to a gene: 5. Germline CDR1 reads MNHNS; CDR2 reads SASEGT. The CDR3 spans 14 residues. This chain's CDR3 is CASSRQGAEQPQHF. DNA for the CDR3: TGTGCCAGCAGTCGACAGGGGGCTGAGCAGCCCCAGCATTTT.

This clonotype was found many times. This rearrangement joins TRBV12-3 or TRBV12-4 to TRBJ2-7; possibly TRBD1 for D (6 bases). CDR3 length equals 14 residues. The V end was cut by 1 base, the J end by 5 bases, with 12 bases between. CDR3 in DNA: TGTGCCAGCAGTTTAGTCGGACAGAGGCACGAGCAGTACTTC. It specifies CASSLVGQRHEQYF.

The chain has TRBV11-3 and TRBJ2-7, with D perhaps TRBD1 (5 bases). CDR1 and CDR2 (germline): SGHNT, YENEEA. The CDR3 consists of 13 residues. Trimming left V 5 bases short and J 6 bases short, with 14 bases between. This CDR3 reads CASSITGPSEQYF. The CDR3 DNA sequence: TGTGCCAGCAGCATTACAGGTCCCTCCGAGCAGTACTTC.

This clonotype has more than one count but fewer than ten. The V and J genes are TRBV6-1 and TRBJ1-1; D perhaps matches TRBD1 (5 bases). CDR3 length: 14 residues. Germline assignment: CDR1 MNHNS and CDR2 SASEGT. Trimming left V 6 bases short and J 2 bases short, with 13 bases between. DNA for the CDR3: TGTGCCAGCAGCCGCGGGGGGGGAAACACTGAAGCTTTCTTT. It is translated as CASSRGGGNTEAFF.

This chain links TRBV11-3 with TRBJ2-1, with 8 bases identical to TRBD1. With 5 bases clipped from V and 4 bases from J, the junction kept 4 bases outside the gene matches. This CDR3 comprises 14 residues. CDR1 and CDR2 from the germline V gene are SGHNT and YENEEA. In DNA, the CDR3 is TGTGCCAGCAGCCTCCGGACAGGGTACAATGAGCAGTTCTTC. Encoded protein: CASSLRTGYNEQFF.

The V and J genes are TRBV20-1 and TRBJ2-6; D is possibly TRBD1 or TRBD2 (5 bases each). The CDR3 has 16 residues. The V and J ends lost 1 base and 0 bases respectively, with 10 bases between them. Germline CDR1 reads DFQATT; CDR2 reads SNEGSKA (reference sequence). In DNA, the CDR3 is TGCAGTGCTAGAGCCCAGGGACCCTCTGGGGCCAACGTCCTGACTTTC. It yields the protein CSARAQGPSGANVLTF.

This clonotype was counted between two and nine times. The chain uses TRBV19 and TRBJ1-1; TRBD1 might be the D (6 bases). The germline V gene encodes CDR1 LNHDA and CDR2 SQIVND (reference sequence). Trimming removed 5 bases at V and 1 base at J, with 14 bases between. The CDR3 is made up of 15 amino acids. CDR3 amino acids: CASSRTGFRNTEAFF. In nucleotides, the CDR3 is TGTGCCAGTAGTCGCACAGGGTTTCGGAACACTGAAGCTTTCTTT. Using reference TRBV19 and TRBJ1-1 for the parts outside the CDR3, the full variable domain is DGGITQSPKYLFRKEGQNVTLSCEQNLNHDAMYWYRQDPGQGLRLIYYSQIVNDFQKGDIAEGYSVSREKKESFPLTVTSAQKNPTAFYLCASSRTGFRNTEAFFGQGTRLTVV.

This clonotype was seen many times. CDR3 DNA sequence: TGTGCCAGCAGCTTGGTGAACACTGAAGCTTTCTTT. It specifies CASSLVNTEAFF. This sequence joins TRBV13 and TRBJ1-1; D unresolved. V was clipped by 3 bases and J by 0 bases, with 2 bases between them. The CDR3 is 12 residues long. Germline loops: CDR1 PRHDT, CDR2 FYEKMQ (reference sequence).

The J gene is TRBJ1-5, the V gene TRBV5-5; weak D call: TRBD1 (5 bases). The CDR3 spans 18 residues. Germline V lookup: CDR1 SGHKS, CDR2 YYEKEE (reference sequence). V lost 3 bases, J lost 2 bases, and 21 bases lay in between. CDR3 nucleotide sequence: TGTGCCAGCAGCTCCACAGACGCACAAATGGGGGGCAATCAGCCCCAGCATTTT. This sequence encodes CASSSTDAQMGGNQPQHF.

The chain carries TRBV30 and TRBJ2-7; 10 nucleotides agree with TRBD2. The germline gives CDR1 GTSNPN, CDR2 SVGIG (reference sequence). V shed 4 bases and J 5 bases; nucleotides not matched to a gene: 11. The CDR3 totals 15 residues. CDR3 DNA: TGTGCCTGGAAGGTTTTCGGGACTAGCGAGGACGAGCAGTACTTC. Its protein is CAWKVFGTSEDEQYF.

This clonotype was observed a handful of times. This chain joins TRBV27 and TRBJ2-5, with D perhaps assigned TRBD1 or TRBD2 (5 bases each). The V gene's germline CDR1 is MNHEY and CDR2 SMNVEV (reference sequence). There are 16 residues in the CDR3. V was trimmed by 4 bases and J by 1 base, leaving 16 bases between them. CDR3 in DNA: TGTGCCAGCAGTTCAGGGAGCCGGCTGTCCCAAGAGACCCAGTACTTC. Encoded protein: CASSSGSRLSQETQYF.

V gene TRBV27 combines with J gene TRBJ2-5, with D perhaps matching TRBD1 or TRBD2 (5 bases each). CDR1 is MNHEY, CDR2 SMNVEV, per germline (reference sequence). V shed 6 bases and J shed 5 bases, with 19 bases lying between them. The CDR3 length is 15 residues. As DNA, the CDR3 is TGTGCCAGCAGCGACCAGGGACGACGTAGGGAGACCCAGTACTTC. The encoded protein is CASSDQGRRRETQYF.

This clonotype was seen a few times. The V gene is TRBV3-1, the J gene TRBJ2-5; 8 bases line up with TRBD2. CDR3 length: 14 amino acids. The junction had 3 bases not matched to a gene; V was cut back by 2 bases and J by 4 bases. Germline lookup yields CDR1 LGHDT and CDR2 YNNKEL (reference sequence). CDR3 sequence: CASSQSGSRETQYF. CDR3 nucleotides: TGTGCCAGCAGCCAAAGCGGGAGTCGAGAGACCCAGTACTTC.

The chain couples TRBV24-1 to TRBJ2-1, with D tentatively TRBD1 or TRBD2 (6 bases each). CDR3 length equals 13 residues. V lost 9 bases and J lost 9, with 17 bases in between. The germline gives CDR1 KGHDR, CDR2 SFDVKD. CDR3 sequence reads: CATAAGGPSEQFF. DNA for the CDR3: TGTGCCACCGCGGCCGGGGGCCCCAGTGAGCAGTTCTTC.

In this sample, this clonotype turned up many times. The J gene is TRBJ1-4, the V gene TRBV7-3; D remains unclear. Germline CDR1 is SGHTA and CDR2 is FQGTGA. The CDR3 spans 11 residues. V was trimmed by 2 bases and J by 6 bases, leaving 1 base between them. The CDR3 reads CASSLDEKLFF. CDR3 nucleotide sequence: TGTGCCAGCAGCTTAGATGAAAAACTGTTTTTT.

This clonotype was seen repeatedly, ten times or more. The DNA of the CDR3 is TGTGCCAGCAGGGAGACAGGCCGTCTAAGCGAGCAGTACTTC. The encoded protein is CASRETGRLSEQYF. The chain recombines TRBV28 with TRBJ2-7; perhaps TRBD1 as D (6 bases). V was trimmed by 6 bases and J by 6 bases, leaving 18 bases between them. The CDR3 is 14 amino acids. CDR1 MDHEN and CDR2 SYDVKM come from the germline V gene. Together with reference TRBV28 and TRBJ2-7, the CDR3 gives the full variable domain: DVKVTQSSRYLVKRTGEKVFLECVQDMDHENMFWYRQDPGLGLRLIYFSYDVKMKEKGDIPEGYSVSREKKERFSLILESASTNQTSMYLCASRETGRLSEQYFGPGTRLTVT.

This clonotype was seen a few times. This CDR3 is CASSPATLKTQYF. The CDR3 DNA reads as TGTGCCAGCAGCCCGGCAACGTTGAAGACCCAGTACTTC. The chain carries TRBV11-2 and TRBJ2-5; D is ambiguous. Trimming pared 5 bases from V and 6 bases from J, leaving 13 bases between. The CDR3 totals 13 residues. The germline gives CDR1 SGHAT, CDR2 FQNNGV.

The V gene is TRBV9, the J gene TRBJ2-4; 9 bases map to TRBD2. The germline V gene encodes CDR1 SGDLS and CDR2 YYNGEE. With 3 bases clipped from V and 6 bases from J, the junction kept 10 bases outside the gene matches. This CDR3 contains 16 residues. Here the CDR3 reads CASSAEPGLASNIQYF. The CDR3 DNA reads TGTGCCAGCAGCGCAGAACCGGGACTAGCATCAAACATTCAGTACTTC. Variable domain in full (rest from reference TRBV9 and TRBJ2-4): DSGVTQTPKHLITATGQRVTLRCSPRSGDLSVYWYQQSLDQGLQFLIQYYNGEERAKGNILERFSAQQFPDLHSELNLSSLELGDSALYFCASSAEPGLASNIQYFGAGTRLSVL.

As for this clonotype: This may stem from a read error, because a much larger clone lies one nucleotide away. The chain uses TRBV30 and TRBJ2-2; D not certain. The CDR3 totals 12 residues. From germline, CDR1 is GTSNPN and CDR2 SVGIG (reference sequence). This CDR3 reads CAWGVGAGELFF. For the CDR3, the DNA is TGTGCCTGGGGTGTAGGTGCCGGGGAGCTGTTTTTT.

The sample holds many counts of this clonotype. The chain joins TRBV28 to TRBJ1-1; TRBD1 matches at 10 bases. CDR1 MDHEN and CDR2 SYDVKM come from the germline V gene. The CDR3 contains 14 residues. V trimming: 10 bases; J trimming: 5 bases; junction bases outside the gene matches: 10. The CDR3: CATARDRGWTEAFF. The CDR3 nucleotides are TGTGCCACTGCCCGGGACAGGGGTTGGACTGAAGCTTTCTTT.

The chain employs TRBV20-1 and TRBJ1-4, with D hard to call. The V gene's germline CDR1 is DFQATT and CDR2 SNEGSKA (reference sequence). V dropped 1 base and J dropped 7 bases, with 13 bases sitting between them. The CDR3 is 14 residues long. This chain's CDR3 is CSARGRGVLEKLFF. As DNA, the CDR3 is TGCAGTGCTAGAGGTCGAGGCGTCCTTGAAAAACTGTTTTTT.

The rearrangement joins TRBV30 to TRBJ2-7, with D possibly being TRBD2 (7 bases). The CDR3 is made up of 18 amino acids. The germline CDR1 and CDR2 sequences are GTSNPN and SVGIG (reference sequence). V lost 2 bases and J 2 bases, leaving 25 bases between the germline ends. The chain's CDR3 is CAWSPRGGEGPRTYEQYF. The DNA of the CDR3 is TGTGCCTGGAGTCCCAGGGGAGGGGAGGGACCTAGGACCTACGAGCAGTACTTC.